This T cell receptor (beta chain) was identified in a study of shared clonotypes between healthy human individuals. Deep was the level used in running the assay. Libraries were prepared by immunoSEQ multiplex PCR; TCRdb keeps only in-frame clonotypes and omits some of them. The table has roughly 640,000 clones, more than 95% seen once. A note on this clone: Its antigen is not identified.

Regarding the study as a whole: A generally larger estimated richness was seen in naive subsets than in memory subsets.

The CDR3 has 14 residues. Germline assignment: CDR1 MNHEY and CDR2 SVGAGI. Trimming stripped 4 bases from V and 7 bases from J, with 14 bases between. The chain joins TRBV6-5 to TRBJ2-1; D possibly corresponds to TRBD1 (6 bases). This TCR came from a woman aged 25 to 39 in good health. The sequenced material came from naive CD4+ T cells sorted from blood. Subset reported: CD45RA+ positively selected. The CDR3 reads CASSSIDRLNEQFF. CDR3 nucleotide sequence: TGTGCCAGCAGTTCCATTGACAGGCTGAATGAGCAGTTCTTC.